This passage covers 9 T cell receptor beta chains from one sample sequenced in a study of T cells in narcolepsy. Using immunoSEQ multiplex PCR, the repertoire was profiled, and TCRdb retains in-frame clones only, with some absent. The repertoire consists of roughly 35,000 clones, with around 80% occurring once and the leading ten covering more than 1%. Sample: memory (CD45RA-) CD4+ T cells from blood. The source of these receptors is a human donor in good health.

The rearrangement links TRBV7-3 to TRBJ1-2; 7 nucleotides line up with TRBD1. V shed 5 bases, J shed 7 bases, and the junction held 7 bases outside the gene matches. The length of the CDR3 is 13 residues. Germline V lookup: CDR1 SGHTA, CDR2 FQGTGA. In DNA form, the CDR3 reads TGTGCCAGCAGCACAGCCAACAGGGGTGGCTACACCTTC. This sequence encodes CASSTANRGGYTF.

The J gene is TRBJ1-2, the V gene TRBV10-3, with 7 bases fitting TRBD1. The length of the CDR3 is 15 residues. Unmatched junction bases numbered 7, after V lost 3 bases and J lost 3 bases. Germline lookup yields CDR1 ENHRY and CDR2 SYGVKD. As DNA, the CDR3 is TGTGCCATCAGTGATGAAGAAGGGGGCTACTATGGCTACACCTTC. This encodes CAISDEEGGYYGYTF.

The genes are TRBV18 and TRBJ2-5; unclear D gene. The CDR3 length is 12 residues. Germline CDR1 is KGHSH and CDR2 is LQKENI. V was trimmed by 6 bases and J by 1 base, leaving 6 bases between them. The CDR3 protein is CASSPVQETQYF. The CDR3, as DNA: TGTGCCAGCTCCCCCGTCCAAGAGACCCAGTACTTC. The entire variable domain, with the rest obtained from reference TRBV18 and TRBJ2-5, is as follows: NAGVMQNPRHLVRRRGQEARLRCSPMKGHSHVYWYRQLPEEGLKFMVYLQKENIIDESGMPKERFSAEFPKEGPSILRIQQVVRGDSAAYFCASSPVQETQYFGPGTRLLVL.

This clone was recorded a few times. V usage is TRBV7-9 and J usage is TRBJ2-5; D not resolved. V was shortened by 9 bases and J by 4 bases, with 9 bases between the two germline ends. CDR1 is SEHNR, CDR2 FQNEAQ, per germline (reference sequence). The length of the CDR3 is 11 residues. The CDR3: CARGSRETQYF. CDR3 sequence (DNA): TGTGCCAGGGGTTCACGAGAGACCCAGTACTTC.

This clone showed up just once. V and J are TRBV7-2 and TRBJ2-7; 12 bases agree with TRBD2. The CDR3 covers 15 residues. J was trimmed by 7 bases and V by 1 base; bases with no gene match: 5. CDR1 and CDR2 (germline): SGHTA, FQGNSA. The CDR3 DNA is TGTGCCAGCAGCTTAGTTACTAGCGGGGGGTTGGAGCAGTACTTC. It codes for CASSLVTSGGLEQYF.

The chain joins TRBV7-7 to TRBJ2-1; a possible D gene is TRBD1 (6 bases). Trimming pared 3 bases from V and 9 bases from J, leaving 12 bases between. Germline values: CDR1 SSHAT, CDR2 FNYEAQ (reference sequence). The CDR3 contains 13 residues. The CDR3 is CASSFNRVGEQFF. The CDR3 DNA reads as TGTGCCAGCAGCTTCAACAGGGTTGGTGAGCAGTTCTTC.

The chain couples TRBV4-3 to TRBJ2-5; D is undetermined. Deletions cut 0 bases from V and 5 bases from J, with 10 bases between. CDR3 size: 14 residues. Germline CDR1 is LGHNA and CDR2 is YSLEER. The CDR3 sequence is CASSQEGLVETQYF. For the CDR3, the DNA is TGCGCCAGCAGCCAAGAAGGGCTAGTGGAGACCCAGTACTTC.

The chain uses TRBV19 and TRBJ2-7, with D tentatively TRBD1 or TRBD2 (6 bases each). V was clipped by 10 bases and J by 8 bases, with 15 bases between them. The CDR3 has 11 amino acids. CDR1 and CDR2 (germline): LNHDA, SQIVND (reference sequence). CDR3 in amino acids: CATMRGAKQYF. The CDR3 DNA reads as TGTGCCACAATGAGGGGGGCAAAGCAGTACTTC.

This clone was counted between two and nine times. The rearrangement joins TRBV19 to TRBJ1-2, with 7 bases that match TRBD1. V lost 5 bases and J lost 7; bases outside the gene matches: 4. Germline CDR1 is LNHDA and CDR2 is SQIVND (reference sequence). This CDR3 is built from 12 residues. The CDR3 nucleotides are TGTGCCAGTAGTTGGACAGGATTTGGCTACACCTTC. The encoded protein is CASSWTGFGYTF.